Below are 11 T cell receptor beta chains sequenced from a single sample in a study of T cells after yellow fever vaccination. TCRdb itself ran the 5' RACE reads through MiXCR, one entry per CDR3 protein. The repertoire consists of roughly 300,000 distinct CDR3 sequences, with roughly 6.8% occurring once and the leading ten covering roughly 19%. This specimen was PBMCs, taken roughly 47 days after the first yellow fever vaccination. These receptors originate from a young man who received the YFV17D yellow fever vaccine.

This chain uses TRBV2 with TRBJ1-2; 11 bases line up with TRBD1. CDR1 SNHLY and CDR2 FYNNEI come from the germline V gene. J was trimmed by 4 bases and V by 8 bases; bases with no gene match: 3. CDR3 length: 13 residues. The CDR3 reads CASGGQGGYGYTF. As DNA, the CDR3 is TGTGCCAGCGGGGGACAGGGGGGCTATGGCTACACCTTC. Combining the CDR3 with reference TRBV2 and TRBJ1-2 gives the whole variable domain EPEVTQTPSHQVTQMGQEVILRCVPISNHLYFYWYRQILGQKVEFLVSFYNNEISEKSEIFDDQFSVERPDGSNFTLKIRSTKLEDSAMYFCASGGQGGYGYTFGSGTRLTVV.

A few counts support this clonotype. The chain recombines TRBV11-2 with TRBJ1-3; D ambiguous. Germline V CDR1 and CDR2: SGHAT, FQNNGV. Trimming shortened V by 5 bases and J by 5 bases, and 10 bases separated the two germline ends. The CDR3 runs 13 residues. CDR3 loop: CASSPSWRNTIYF. DNA for the CDR3: TGTGCCAGCAGCCCAAGTTGGAGAAACACCATATATTTT.

This clonotype was seen a few times. The chain is built from TRBV20-1 and TRBJ2-3; tentatively, D is TRBD2 (5 bases). Germline loops: CDR1 DFQATT, CDR2 SNEGSKA (reference sequence). This CDR3 has 15 residues. V lost 4 bases to trimming and J lost 0 bases, with 14 bases between them. The CDR3 loop reads CSATGVTGSTDTQYF. The CDR3, as DNA: TGCAGTGCTACGGGTGTAACGGGGAGCACAGATACGCAGTATTTT.

In this sample, this clonotype turned up a few times. The J gene is TRBJ1-1, the V gene TRBV16; D uncertain. CDR3 size: 14 residues. Looked up from germline, CDR1 is KGHSY and CDR2 is FQNENV. V lost 1 base and J 4 bases, leaving 10 bases between the germline ends. CDR3 loop: CASSQWRSRTEAFF. Here the CDR3 DNA reads TGTGCCAGCAGCCAATGGAGGTCACGCACTGAAGCTTTCTTT.

DNA of the CDR3: TGTGCCAGCAGCGGACCCGGGACAGGGCAAGGTCGCTACACCTTC. This encodes CASSGPGTGQGRYTF. The chain joins TRBV11-2 to TRBJ1-2; 9 positions match TRBD1. The CDR3 has 15 residues. The V gene end was trimmed by 5 bases and the J gene end by 9 bases; junction bases not matched to a gene: 13. Germline V gene lookup returns CDR1 SGHAT and CDR2 FQNNGV.

The rearrangement joins TRBV4-3 to TRBJ1-2, with TRBD1 matching over 12 bases. The CDR3 spans 17 residues. CDR1 is LGHNA and CDR2 is YSLEER in the germline V gene. V was clipped by 0 bases and J by 7 bases; unmatched bases: 9. CDR3 region: CASSQDAAGQGASGYTF. The CDR3 DNA follows: TGCGCCAGCAGCCAAGATGCCGCGGGACAGGGGGCGAGTGGCTACACCTTC.

The chain uses TRBV2 and TRBJ2-7; D is undetermined. Trimming removed 3 bases at V and 2 bases at J, with 5 bases between. Germline V gives CDR1 SNHLY, CDR2 FYNNEI. The CDR3 is 12 residues long. The CDR3 here is CASSDRAYEQYF. The CDR3 nucleotides read TGTGCCAGCAGTGATAGAGCCTACGAGCAGTACTTC.

This chain's CDR3 is CAIRPGTGGLYEQFF. CDR3 DNA sequence: TGTGCCATCAGACCCGGGACAGGGGGTTTGTATGAGCAGTTCTTC. This chain connects TRBV10-3 to TRBJ2-1; 11 bases map to TRBD1. The CDR3 spans 15 residues. V trimming: 6 bases; J trimming: 8 bases; junction bases outside the gene matches: 9. Germline values: CDR1 ENHRY, CDR2 SYGVKD.

The J gene is TRBJ2-1, the V gene TRBV5-1; 9 nucleotides line up with TRBD2. The CDR3 consists of 15 residues. CDR1 and CDR2 (germline): SGHRS, YFSETQ. With 1 base clipped from V and 8 bases from J, the junction kept 7 bases outside the gene matches. CDR3 residues: CASSLFAGGPYEQFF. The CDR3 nucleotides read TGCGCCAGCAGCTTGTTTGCGGGGGGGCCCTATGAGCAGTTCTTC.

This chain joins TRBV5-5 and TRBJ2-2; 8 bases are a match to TRBD1. This CDR3 contains 15 residues. CDR1 is SGHKS and CDR2 is YYEKEE in the germline V gene (reference sequence). J was trimmed by 7 bases and V by 6 bases; bases with no gene match: 11. The CDR3 loop reads CASNPPGTGDGELFF. Written as DNA, the CDR3 is TGTGCCAGCAACCCCCCCGGGACAGGTGACGGGGAGCTGTTTTTT. The full variable domain, completed using reference TRBV5-5 and TRBJ2-2, is DAGVTQSPTHLIKTRGQQVTLRCSPISGHKSVSWYQQVLGQGPQFIFQYYEKEERGRGNFPDRFSARQFPNYSSELNVNALLLGDSALYLCASNPPGTGDGELFFGEGSRLTVL.

This clonotype was seen only a few times. This chain connects TRBV21-1 to TRBJ2-7; TRBD1 is the table's D call and was not checked against the DNA. TRBV21-1 is marked as a pseudogene. The CDR3 loop spans 15 amino acids. The CDR3 sequence is CASSKRGTGGYEQYF. In DNA form, the CDR3 reads TGTGCCAGCAGCAAAAGGGGGACAGGGGGGTACGAGCAGTACTTC.